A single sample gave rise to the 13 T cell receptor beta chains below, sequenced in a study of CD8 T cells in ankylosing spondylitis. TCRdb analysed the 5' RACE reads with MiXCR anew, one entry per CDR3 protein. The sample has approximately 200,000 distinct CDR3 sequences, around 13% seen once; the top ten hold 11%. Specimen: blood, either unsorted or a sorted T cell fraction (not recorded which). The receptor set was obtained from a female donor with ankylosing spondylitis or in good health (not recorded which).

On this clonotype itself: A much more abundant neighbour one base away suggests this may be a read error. In nucleotides, the CDR3 is TGTGCCAGCAGTGACCAACAGGGGTCTGGGGCCAACGTCCCGACTTTC. Residues: CASSDQQGSGANVPTF. The V gene is TRBV12-3 or TRBV12-4, the J gene TRBJ2-6; 7 nucleotides align to TRBD1. CDR3 length: 16 residues.

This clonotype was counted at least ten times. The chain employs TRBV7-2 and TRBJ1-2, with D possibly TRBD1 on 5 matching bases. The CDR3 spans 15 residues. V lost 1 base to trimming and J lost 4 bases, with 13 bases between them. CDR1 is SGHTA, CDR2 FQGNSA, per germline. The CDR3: CASSLVRGDGYGYTF. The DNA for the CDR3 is TGTGCCAGCAGCTTAGTGCGGGGCGACGGCTATGGCTACACCTTC.

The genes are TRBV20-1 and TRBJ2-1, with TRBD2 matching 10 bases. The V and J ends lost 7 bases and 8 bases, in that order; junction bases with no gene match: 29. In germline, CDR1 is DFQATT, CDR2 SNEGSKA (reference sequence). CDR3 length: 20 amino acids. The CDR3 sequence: CSVKPLSASGRAFFGDEQFF. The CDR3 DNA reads TGCAGTGTCAAACCTCTGTCCGCTAGCGGGAGAGCCTTCTTCGGGGATGAGCAGTTCTTC.

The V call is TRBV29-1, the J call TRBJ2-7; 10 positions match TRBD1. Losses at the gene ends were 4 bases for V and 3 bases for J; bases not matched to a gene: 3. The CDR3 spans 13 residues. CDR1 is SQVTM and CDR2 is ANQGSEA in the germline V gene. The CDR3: CSVVDRGHYEQYF. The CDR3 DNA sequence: TGCAGCGTTGTTGACAGGGGGCACTACGAGCAGTACTTC.

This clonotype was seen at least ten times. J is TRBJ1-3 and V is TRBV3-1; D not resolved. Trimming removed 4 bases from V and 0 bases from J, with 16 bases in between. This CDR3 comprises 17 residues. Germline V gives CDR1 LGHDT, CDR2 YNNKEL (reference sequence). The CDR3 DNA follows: TGTGCCAGCAGCCCGATCCTGGACGGTTCCTCTGGAAACACCATATATTTT. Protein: CASSPILDGSSGNTIYF.

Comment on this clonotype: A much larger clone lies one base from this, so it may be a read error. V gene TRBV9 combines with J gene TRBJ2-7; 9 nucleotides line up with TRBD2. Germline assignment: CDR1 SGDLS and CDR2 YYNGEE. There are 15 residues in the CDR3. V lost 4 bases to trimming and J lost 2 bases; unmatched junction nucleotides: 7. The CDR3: CASSPRGGGTYEQYF. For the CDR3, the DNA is TGTGCCAGCAGCCCGCGGGGGGGCGGAACCTACGAGCAGTACTTC.

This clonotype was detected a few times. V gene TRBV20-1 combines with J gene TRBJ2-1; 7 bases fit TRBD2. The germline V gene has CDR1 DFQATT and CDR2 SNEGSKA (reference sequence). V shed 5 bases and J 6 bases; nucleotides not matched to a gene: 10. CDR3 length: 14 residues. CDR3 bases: TGCAGTGCTGATCGAACCCCGGGAGGCAATGAGCAGTTCTTC. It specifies CSADRTPGGNEQFF.

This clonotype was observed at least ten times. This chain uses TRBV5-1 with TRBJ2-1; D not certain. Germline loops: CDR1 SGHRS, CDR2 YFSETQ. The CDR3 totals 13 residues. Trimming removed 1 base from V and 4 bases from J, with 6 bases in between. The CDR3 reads CASSLIHYNEQFF. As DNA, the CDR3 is TGCGCCAGCAGCTTGATCCATTACAATGAGCAGTTCTTC.

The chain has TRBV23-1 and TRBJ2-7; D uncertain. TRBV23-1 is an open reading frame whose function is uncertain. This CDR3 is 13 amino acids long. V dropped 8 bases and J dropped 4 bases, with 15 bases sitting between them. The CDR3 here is CASVRLGRYEQYF. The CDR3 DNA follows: TGCGCCAGCGTCCGTTTAGGGCGGTACGAGCAGTACTTC.

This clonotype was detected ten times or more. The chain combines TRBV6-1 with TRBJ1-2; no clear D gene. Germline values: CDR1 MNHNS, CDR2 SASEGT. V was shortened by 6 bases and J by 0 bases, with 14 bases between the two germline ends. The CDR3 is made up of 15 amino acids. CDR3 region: CASRHLDGSNYGYTF. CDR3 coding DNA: TGTGCCAGCAGGCACCTGGACGGATCTAACTATGGCTACACCTTC.

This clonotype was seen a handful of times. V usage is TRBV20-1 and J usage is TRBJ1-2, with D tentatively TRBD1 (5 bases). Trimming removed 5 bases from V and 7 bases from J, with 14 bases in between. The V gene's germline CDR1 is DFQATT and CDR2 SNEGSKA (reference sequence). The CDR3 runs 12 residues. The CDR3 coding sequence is TGCAGTGCTGCCGGGACGCCGTTTGGCTACACCTTC. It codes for CSAAGTPFGYTF.

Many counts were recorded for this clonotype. CDR3 sequence (DNA): TGTGCCAGCAGGACGGTCGTACGGGCAGACCAAGAGACCCAGTACTTC. This gives the protein CASRTVVRADQETQYF. The gene calls are TRBV28 and TRBJ2-5; no firm D call. Germline assignment: CDR1 MDHEN and CDR2 SYDVKM. Trimming removed 6 bases from V and 0 bases from J, with 17 bases in between. The CDR3 extends over 16 amino acids.

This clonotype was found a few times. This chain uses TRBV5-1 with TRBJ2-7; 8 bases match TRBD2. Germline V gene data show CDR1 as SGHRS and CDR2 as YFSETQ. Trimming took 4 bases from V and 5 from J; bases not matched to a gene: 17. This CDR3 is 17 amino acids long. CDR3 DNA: TGCGCCAGCAGCGAACCGTCGATGTCGGGACTAGTCCACGAGCAGTACTTC. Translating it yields CASSEPSMSGLVHEQYF.